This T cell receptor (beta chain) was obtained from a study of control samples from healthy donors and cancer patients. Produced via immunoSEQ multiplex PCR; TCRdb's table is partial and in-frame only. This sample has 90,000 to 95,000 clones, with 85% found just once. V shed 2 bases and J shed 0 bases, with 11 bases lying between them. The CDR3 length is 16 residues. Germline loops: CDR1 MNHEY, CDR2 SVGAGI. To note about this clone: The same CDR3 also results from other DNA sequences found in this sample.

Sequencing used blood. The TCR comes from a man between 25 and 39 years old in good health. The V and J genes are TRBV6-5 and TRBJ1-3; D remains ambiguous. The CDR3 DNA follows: TGTGCCAGCAGTTACGCCCCACATGTCTCTGGAAACACCATATATTTT. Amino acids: CASSYAPHVSGNTIYF.